A selection of T cell receptor beta chains follows, all from one sample in a study of long-term antiretroviral therapy in people with HIV. Profiling relied on immunoSEQ multiplex PCR, and the TCRdb table lists in-frame clones only, not all of them. The data show about 30,000 clones, just under 80% seen once. This specimen was unsorted PBMCs, taken 1.5 years before starting antiretroviral therapy. These receptors came from a man between 18 and 35 years old with HIV. Each CDR3 is given without its conserved first and last residue. Clone sizes are given selectively: once, few, many, or a class where the clone is expanded.

CDR3,J,size,V,length
ASSLSGTRETQY,TRBJ2-5,.,TRBV9,12
AWSGNRYTEAF,TRBJ1-1,once,TRBV30,11
ASSLPPWSVPLGPNTEAF,TRBJ1-1,once,TRBV13,18
ASSGDRGWVYGYT,TRBJ1-2,.,TRBV9,13
ASRLLLTDTQY,TRBJ2-3,.,TRBV11-2,11
ASRSLGGLSNQPQH,TRBJ1-5,.,TRBV12-2,14
ASSFRGSGGTDTQY,TRBJ2-3,.,TRBV7-8,14
ASKPSANTGELF,TRBJ2-2,.,TRBV7-9,12
ASSLTFHRGGRRDQPQH,TRBJ1-5,.,TRBV5-6,17
ASSLSPGQIHD,TRBJ2-7,.,TRBV28,11
ASSLGGLAGSEQF,TRBJ2-1,few,TRBV7-7,13
ASSTGSETQY,TRBJ2-5,.,TRBV19,10
ASSEQGAGKETQY,TRBJ2-5,.,TRBV25-1,13
ASSEGGDQETQY,TRBJ2-5,.,TRBV9,12
ASSLTEGQTSVLGKLF,TRBJ1-4,.,TRBV7-9,16
ASSYSWGGNQPQH,TRBJ1-5,.,TRBV6-5,13